This TCR beta chain was captured by sequencing in a study of blood T cell repertoires in COVID-19. Whole-study context: The United States, Italy and Spain supplied acute and convalescent COVID-19 samples. Sample material is recorded as cDNA or gDNA derived from T cells, B-cell-depleted T cells, or PBMCs.

This clone showed up just a few times. Trimming took 0 bases from V and 2 from J, leaving 15 bases between them. CDR3 size: 17 residues. Germline V lookup: CDR1 MGHRA, CDR2 YSYEKL. Per the authors' pipeline: The assay estimated nucleated cells by amplifying reference gene primers. Some clones are missing from TCRdb's copy, which holds only in-frame ones; the method was immunoSEQ multiplex PCR. V and J calls and clone size are those listed in that table; D and trimming were worked out from the DNA. The table records roughly 200,000 clones, about four fifths of them present only once. The TCR was taken from a man aged 40-50 years with active or convalescent COVID-19. The sample consisted of peripheral blood. This chain connects TRBV4-1 to TRBJ2-3; D perhaps matches TRBD1 (6 bases). CDR3 in amino acids: CASSQDYRASFTDTQYF. DNA for the CDR3: TGCGCCAGCAGCCAAGATTACAGGGCTAGCTTCACAGATACGCAGTATTTT.